The rows below give T cell receptor beta chains drawn from one sample of a study of monozygotic twins with inflammatory bowel disease. Reprocessing the 5' RACE reads, TCRdb reports a single entry for every CDR3 protein and omits DNA. The sample totals around 450,000 distinct CDR3 sequences. The sample comprised blood. These receptors were obtained from a human donor with ulcerative colitis or Crohn's disease, or a healthy co-twin of an affected twin (not recorded which). The CDR3 runs from the conserved cysteine through the conserved F or W.

>TRBV11-2|TRBJ1-5
CASSARPGTGFSNQPQHF
>TRBV7-9|TRBJ2-3
CASNPWGTDTQYF
>TRBV7-9|TRBJ1-1
CASSLPDRGRTEAFF
>TRBV29-1|TRBJ2-5
CTVRGTGAQETQYF
>TRBV14|TRBJ2-1
CASSHYYNEQFF
>TRBV7-2|TRBJ2-1
CASSTLAGKIYNEQFF
>TRBV18|TRBJ1-1
CASSPVERGTEAFF
>TRBV7-6|TRBJ2-2
CASSLTFGTVNTGELFF
>TRBV11-3|TRBJ2-2
CASSLASATGELFF
>TRBV20-1|TRBJ1-4
CSAPNRGGNEKLFF
>TRBV5-1|TRBJ2-7
CASRLLGYEQYF
>TRBV20-1|TRBJ2-1
CSARPANEQFF
>TRBV10-3|TRBJ2-1
CAISDPSNEQFF
>TRBV18|TRBJ1-2
CASSPQEGTQGYTF
>TRBV12-3/TRBV12-4|TRBJ2-5
CASSLSPEGTQYF